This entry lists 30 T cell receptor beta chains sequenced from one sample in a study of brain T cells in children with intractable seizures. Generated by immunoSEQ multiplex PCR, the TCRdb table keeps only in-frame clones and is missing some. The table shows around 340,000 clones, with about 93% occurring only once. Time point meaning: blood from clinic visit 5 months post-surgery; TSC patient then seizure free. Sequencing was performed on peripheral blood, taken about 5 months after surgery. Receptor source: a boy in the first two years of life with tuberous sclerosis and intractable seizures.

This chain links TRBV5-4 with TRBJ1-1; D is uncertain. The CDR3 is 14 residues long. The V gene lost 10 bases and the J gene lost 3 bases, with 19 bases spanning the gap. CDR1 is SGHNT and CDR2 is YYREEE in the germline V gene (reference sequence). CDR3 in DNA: TGTGCCCAACGCCCGGGTCCTGGGGACACTGAAGCTTTCTTT. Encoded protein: CAQRPGPGDTEAFF. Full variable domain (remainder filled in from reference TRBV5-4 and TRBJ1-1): ETGVTQSPTHLIKTRGQQVTLRCSSQSGHNTVSWYQQALGQGPQFIFQYYREEENGRGNFPPRFSGLQFPNYSSELNVNALELDDSALYLCAQRPGPGDTEAFFGQGTRLTVV.

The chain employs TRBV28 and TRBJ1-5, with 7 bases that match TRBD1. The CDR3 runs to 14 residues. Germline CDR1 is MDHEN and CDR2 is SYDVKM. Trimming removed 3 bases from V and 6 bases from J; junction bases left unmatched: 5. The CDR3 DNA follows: TGTGCCAGCAGTTTTCGGAGGGGGCTTCAGCCCCAGCATTTT. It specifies CASSFRRGLQPQHF.

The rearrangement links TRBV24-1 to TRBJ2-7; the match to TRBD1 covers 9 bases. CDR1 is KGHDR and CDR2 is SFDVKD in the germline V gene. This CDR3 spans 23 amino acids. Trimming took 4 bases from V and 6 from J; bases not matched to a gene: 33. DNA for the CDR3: TGTGCCACCAGTGACCCCGGGGACAGGGATTTTTCAAGTCGGGGAGTTAAGGGTTGCGAGCAGTACTTC. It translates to CATSDPGDRDFSSRGVKGCEQYF.

CDR3 sequence: CASSYAYNEQFF. The CDR3 DNA follows: TGTGCCAGCAGTTACGCCTACAATGAGCAGTTCTTC. V usage is TRBV27 and J usage is TRBJ2-1; D is uncertain. This CDR3 is built from 12 residues. Germline assignment: CDR1 MNHEY and CDR2 SMNVEV (reference sequence). V was trimmed by 4 bases and J by 2 bases, leaving 3 bases between them.

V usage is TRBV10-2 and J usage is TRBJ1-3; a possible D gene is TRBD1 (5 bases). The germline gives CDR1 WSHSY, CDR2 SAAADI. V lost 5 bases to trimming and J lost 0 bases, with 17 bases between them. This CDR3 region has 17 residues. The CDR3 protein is CASSPGWLGRSGNTIYF. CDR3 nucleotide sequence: TGCGCCAGCAGTCCCGGGTGGCTGGGACGCTCTGGAAACACCATATATTTT.

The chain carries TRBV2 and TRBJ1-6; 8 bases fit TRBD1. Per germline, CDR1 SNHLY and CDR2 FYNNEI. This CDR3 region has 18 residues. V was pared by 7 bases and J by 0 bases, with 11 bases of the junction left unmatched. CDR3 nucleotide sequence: TGTGCCAGCATCACAGGACAGGGTTCTCTCTCCTATAATTCACCCCTCCACTTT. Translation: CASITGQGSLSYNSPLHF.

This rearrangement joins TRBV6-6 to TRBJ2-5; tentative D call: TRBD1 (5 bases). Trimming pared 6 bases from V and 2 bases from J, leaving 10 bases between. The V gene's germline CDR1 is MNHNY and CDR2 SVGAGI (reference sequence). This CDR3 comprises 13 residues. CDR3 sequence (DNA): TGTGCCAGCAGCCGACAGAAACAAGAGACCCAGTACTTC. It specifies CASSRQKQETQYF.

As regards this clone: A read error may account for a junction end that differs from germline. CDR3 residues: CASSFCSDRGFNQPQHF. CDR3 nucleotides: TGTGCTAGCAGCTTTTGCTCGGACAGGGGGTTCAATCAGCCCCAGCATTTT. The chain joins TRBV7-7 to TRBJ1-5; 10 bases fit TRBD1. Germline assignment: CDR1 SSHAT and CDR2 FNYEAQ (reference sequence). The CDR3 consists of 17 residues.

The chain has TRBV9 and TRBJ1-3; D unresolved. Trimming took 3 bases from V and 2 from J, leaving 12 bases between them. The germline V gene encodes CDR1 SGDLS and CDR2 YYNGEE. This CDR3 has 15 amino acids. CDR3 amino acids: CASSASHNPGNTIYF. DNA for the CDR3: TGTGCCAGCAGCGCAAGTCACAACCCTGGAAACACCATATATTTT.

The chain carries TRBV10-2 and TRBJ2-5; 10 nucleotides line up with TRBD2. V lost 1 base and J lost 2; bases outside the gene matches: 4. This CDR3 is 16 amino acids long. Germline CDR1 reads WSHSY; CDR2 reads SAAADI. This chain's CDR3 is CASSELAGGVQETQYF. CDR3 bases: TGCGCCAGCAGTGAGTTAGCGGGGGGCGTTCAAGAGACCCAGTACTTC.

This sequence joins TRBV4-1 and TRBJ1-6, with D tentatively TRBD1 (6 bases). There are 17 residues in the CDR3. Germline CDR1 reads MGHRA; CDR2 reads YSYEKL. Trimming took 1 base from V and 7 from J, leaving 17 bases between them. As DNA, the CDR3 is TGCGCCAGCAGCCAAGGGGGGCTCCGGGCTCGGAATTCACCCCTCCACTTT. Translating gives CASSQGGLRARNSPLHF.

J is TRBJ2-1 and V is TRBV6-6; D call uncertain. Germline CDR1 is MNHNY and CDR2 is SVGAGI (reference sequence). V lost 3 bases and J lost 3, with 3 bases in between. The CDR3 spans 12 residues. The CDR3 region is CASSYHYNEQFF. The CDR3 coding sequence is TGTGCCAGCAGTTATCACTACAATGAGCAGTTCTTC.

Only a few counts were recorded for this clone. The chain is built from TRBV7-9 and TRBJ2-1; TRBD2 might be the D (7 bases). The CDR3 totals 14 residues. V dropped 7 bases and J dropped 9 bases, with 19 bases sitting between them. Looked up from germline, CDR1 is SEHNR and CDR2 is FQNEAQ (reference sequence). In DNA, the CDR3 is TGTGCCAGCACCGTTAAGGGGGGGAAGGGTGAGCAGTTCTTC. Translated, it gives CASTVKGGKGEQFF.

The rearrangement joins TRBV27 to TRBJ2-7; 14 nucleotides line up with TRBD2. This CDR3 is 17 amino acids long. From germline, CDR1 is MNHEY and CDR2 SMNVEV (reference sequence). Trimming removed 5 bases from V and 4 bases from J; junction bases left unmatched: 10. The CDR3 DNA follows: TGTGCCAGCAGTCCCCGTTTGACTAGCGGGAGGGCTTACGAGCAGTACTTC. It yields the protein CASSPRLTSGRAYEQYF.

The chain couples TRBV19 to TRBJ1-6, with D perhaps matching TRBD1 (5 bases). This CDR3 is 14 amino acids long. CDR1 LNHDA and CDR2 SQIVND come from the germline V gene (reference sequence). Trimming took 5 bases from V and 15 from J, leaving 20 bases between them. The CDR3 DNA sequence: TGTGCCAGTAGTCCCCGGGAGAAGGGGAAACGCCTCCACTTT. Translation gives CASSPREKGKRLHF.

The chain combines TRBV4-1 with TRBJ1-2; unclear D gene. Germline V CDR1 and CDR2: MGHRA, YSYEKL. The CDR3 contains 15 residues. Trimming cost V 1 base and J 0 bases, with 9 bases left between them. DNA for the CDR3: TGCGCCAGCAGCCAAGGGGCCGGTACTAACTATGGCTACACCTTC. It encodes CASSQGAGTNYGYTF.

CDR3 region: CASSLTGQRSNQPQHF. CDR3 coding DNA: TGTGCCAGCAGCCTAACAGGTCAGCGTAGCAATCAGCCCCAGCATTTT. The chain has TRBV7-9 and TRBJ1-5; TRBD1 might be the D (5 bases). The CDR3 is 16 residues long. Trimming removed 5 bases from V and 0 bases from J, with 14 bases in between. Germline lookup yields CDR1 SEHNR and CDR2 FQNEAQ (reference sequence).

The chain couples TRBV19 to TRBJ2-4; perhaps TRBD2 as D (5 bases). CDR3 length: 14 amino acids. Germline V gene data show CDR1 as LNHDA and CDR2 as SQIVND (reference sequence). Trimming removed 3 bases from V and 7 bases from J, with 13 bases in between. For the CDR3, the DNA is TGTGCCAGTAGTATCGGGTGGAGGAATAACATTCAGTACTTC. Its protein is CASSIGWRNNIQYF. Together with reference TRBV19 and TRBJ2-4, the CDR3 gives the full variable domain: DGGITQSPKYLFRKEGQNVTLSCEQNLNHDAMYWYRQDPGQGLRLIYYSQIVNDFQKGDIAEGYSVSREKKESFPLTVTSAQKNPTAFYLCASSIGWRNNIQYFGAGTRLSVL.

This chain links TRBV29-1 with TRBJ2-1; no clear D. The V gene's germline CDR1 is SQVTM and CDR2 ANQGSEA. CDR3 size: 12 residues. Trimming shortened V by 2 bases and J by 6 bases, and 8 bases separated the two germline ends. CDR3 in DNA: TGCAGCGTTGAATACAGCACCAATGAGCAGTTCTTC. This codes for CSVEYSTNEQFF.

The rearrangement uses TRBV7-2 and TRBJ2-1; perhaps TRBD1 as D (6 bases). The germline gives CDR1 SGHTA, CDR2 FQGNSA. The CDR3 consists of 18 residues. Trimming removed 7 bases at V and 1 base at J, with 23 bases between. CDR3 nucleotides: TGTGCCAGCAACTCCCCTCCCAACAGGGAAAGATCCTACAATGAGCAGTTCTTC. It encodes CASNSPPNRERSYNEQFF. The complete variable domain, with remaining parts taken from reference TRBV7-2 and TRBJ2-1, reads GAGVSQSPSNKVTEKGKDVELRCDPISGHTALYWYRQSLGQGLEFLIYFQGNSAPDKSGLPSDRFSAERTGGSVSTLTIQRTQQEDSAVYLCASNSPPNRERSYNEQFFGPGTRLTVL.

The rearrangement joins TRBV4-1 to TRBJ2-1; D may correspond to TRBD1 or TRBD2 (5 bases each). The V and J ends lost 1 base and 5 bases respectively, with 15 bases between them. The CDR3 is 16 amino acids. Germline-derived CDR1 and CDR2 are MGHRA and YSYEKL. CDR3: CASSQGTPGPNNEQFF. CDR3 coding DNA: TGCGCCAGCAGCCAAGGGACACCGGGACCCAACAATGAGCAGTTCTTC.

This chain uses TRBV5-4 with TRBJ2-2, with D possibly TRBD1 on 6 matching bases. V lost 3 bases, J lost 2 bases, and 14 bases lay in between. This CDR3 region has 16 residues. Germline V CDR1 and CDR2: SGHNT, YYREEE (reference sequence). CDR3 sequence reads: CASSSWGRINTGELFF. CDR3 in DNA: TGTGCCAGCAGCTCATGGGGGCGGATTAACACCGGGGAGCTGTTTTTT.

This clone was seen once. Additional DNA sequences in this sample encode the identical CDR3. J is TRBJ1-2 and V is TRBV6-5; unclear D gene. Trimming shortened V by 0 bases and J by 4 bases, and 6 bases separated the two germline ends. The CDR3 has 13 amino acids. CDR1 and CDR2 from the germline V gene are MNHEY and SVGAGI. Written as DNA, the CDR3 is TGTGCCAGCAGTTACTCGGAGGGCTATGGCTACACCTTC. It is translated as CASSYSEGYGYTF.

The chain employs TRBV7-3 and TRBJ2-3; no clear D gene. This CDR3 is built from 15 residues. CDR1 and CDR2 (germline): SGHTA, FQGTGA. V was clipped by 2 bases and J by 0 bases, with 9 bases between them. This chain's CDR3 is CASSLVPSSTDTQYF. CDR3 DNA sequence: TGTGCCAGCAGCTTAGTCCCCAGTAGCACAGATACGCAGTATTTT.

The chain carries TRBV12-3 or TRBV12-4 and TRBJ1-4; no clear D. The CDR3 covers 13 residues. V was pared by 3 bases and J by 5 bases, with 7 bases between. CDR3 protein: CASSFSRNEKLFF. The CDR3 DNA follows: TGTGCCAGCAGTTTTAGCAGGAATGAAAAACTGTTTTTT.

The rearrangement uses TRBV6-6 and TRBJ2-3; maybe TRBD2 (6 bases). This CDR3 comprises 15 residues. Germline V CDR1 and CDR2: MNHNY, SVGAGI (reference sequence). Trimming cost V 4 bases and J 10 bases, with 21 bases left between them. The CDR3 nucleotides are TGTGCCAGCAGTTTCGGGGCGGGATCGGTCTTGGCGCAGTATTTT. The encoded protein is CASSFGAGSVLAQYF.

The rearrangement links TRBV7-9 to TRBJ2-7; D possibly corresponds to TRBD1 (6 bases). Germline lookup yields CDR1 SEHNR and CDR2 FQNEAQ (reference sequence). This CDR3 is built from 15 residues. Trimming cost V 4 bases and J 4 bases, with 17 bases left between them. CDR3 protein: CASSSGHPNSYEQYF. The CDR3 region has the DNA TGTGCCAGCAGCTCGGGACATCCCAACTCGTACGAGCAGTACTTC.

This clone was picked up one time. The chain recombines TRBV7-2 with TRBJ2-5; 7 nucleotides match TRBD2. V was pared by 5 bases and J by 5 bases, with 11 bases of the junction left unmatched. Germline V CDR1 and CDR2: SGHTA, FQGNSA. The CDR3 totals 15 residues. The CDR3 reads CASSPSRGGGETQYF. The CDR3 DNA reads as TGTGCCAGCAGCCCCAGTCGGGGCGGGGGTGAGACCCAGTACTTC.

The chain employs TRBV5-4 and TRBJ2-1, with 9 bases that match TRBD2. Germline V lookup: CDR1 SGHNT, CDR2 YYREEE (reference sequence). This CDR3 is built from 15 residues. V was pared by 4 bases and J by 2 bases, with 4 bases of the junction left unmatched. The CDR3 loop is CASSERLAAYNEQFF. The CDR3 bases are TGTGCCAGCAGCGAAAGACTAGCGGCCTACAATGAGCAGTTCTTC.

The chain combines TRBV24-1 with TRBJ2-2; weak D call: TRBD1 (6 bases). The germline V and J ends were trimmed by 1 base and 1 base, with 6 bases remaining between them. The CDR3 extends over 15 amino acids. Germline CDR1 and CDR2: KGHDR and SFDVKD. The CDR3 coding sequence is TGTGCCACCAGTGATTTACAGGGGAACACCGGGGAGCTGTTTTTT. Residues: CATSDLQGNTGELFF.